This T cell receptor (beta chain) was recorded in a study of graft-versus-host responses after intestinal transplantation (dated by TCRdb to about 2021). Background on the whole study: Multivisceral, liver-intestinal, or isolated intestinal transplants were received by the recipients. Anti-thymocyte globulin induction was given to all recipients, followed by maintenance tacrolimus and steroids for approximately three years. Bulk TCR-beta CDR3 sequencing was used to track graft-versus-host and host-versus-graft alloreactive T cell clones in the graft, circulation and bone marrow after intestinal transplantation. To identify alloreactive clones, pre-transplant mixed lymphocyte reaction products were sequenced and compared with unstimulated pre-transplant donor and recipient T cells. Of the roughly 25 intestinal transplant recipients enrolled in the cohort, one of whom was a retransplant, a few patients without pretransplant specimens were excluded. Donor T cell macrochimerism was defined as a peak of at least 4% donor T cells among recipient peripheral blood mononuclear cells. Instead of going to the commercial service, samples from a few later patients were sequenced in-house on an Illumina MiSeq and processed with MiXCR. Here is what the overall study found, with its caveats: Early after transplant, declines in HvG clones were associated with peak levels of circulating GvH clones. The relatively low number and heterogeneity of intestinal transplant patients limited the conclusions. In the allografts of patients with donor T cell macrochimerism, GvH to HvG T cell clonal ratios were high. GvH clones were detected in recipient bone marrow, and some of these GvH clones were observed earlier in ileal mucosa or blood, consistent with an intestinal mucosal origin.

The sample's time point label, decoded: cells obtained before transplantation from donor or recipient. CD3+CD4+ and CD3+CD8+ populations were FACS-sorted from unstimulated pre-transplant donor and recipient cells taken from spleen or lymph nodes. The library was generated by the immunoSEQ multiplex PCR assay. For most patients, genomic DNA was isolated using the Qiagen DNeasy Blood and Tissue Kit and was shipped frozen to Adaptive Biotechnologies for TCR sequencing. For most patients, high-throughput TCR-beta CDR3 sequencing of genomic DNA was performed by Adaptive Biotechnologies. The original methods were these. Adaptive's ImmunoSEQ software was the source of the TCR sequencing data for roughly 19 patients, while a few other patients were processed with MiXCR and VDJtools. To correct CD4 versus CD8 sorting errors, sequences present in both subsets at a frequency ratio below 5:1 were removed. CDR3 nucleotide sequences shared between donor and recipient were removed because the origin of such sequences could not be assigned. Alloreactive clones required at least 2-fold expansion over unstimulated cells and minimum CFSE-low frequency of 0.002% (template counts) or 0.001% (read counts). Clones were considered mappable if detected in sequenced pre-transplant spleen, lymph node, or MLR CFSE-low populations of the donor or recipient. The cumulative frequency of alloreactive clones was calculated as a percentage of all sequences, weighted by copy number. TCRdb took over this immuneACCESS table, retaining in-frame rearrangements with V and J assigned. Such tables are incomplete; in checked studies, under half of the missing clones stem from an unresolved V gene, and the remainder is unexplained. Clone size and V and J calls were adopted from that table, with D and trimming inferred from the DNA. The table for this sample lists over 100,000 clones; over 85% of them were counted only once. The ten biggest clones cover about 0.25% of the sample.

Note on this clone: It lacks a known antigen. Base qualities are not at hand, and no much larger clone is one base apart.

Germline trimming: 4 bases from V, 2 bases from J; junction bases outside gene matches: 7. In the germline V gene, CDR1 corresponds to SGHDN and CDR2 to FVKESK. Measured from the cysteine to the phenylalanine, the CDR3 is 15 residues long. The CDR3 DNA has 45 bases and is translated from base 1. This receptor was identified in a human donor who was the organ donor for an intestinal transplant. The sequenced sample was unstimulated CD4+ T cells sorted from spleen or lymph node cells, obtained before transplant. Recombination linked TRBV14 to TRBJ2-7; 8 bases in between match TRBD1. The CDR3 protein is CASSLRQGPAYEQYF. The nucleotides are TGTGCCAGCAGCCTAAGACAGGGGCCAGCCTACGAGCAGTACTTC.